The clone carrying this T cell receptor beta chain has ten or more counts. Its antigen remains unidentified. The sample originates from a study of T-cell reconstitution after alpha-beta-depleted transplantation in children. Study-wide results and caveats: Alpha-beta T cells present about two months after transplant were reported to originate from several hundred expanded graft clones. When one year had passed after transplant, most T-cell counts and diversity came from newly produced T cells. Some patients' high day-60 TCRbeta diversity was attributed to recipient cells surviving conditioning.

Germline-derived CDR1 and CDR2 are SGDLS and YYNGEE. V lost 4 bases and J lost 7; bases outside the gene matches: 4. This CDR3 has 14 residues. Preparation of the TCRbeta library was carried out with unique molecular identifiers. One entry per CDR3 protein, called by TCRdb with MiXCR from the PCR reads. This table holds over 45,000 distinct CDR3 sequences, about 40% found once. The source material was PBMCs, mostly from graft donor cells, sampled 360 days after TCRalphabeta/CD19-depleted stem cell transplant. The TCR originated in a male patient younger than 18 who had a stem cell transplant for acute lymphoblastic leukemia, so the T cells may come from the graft donor. This chain connects TRBV9 to TRBJ2-1, with 11 nucleotides matching TRBD1. DNA of the CDR3: TGTGCCAGCAGCAAGGGGACAGGGGGGAATGAGCAGTTCTTC. Translated, it gives CASSKGTGGNEQFF.